One and the same sample provided the 6 T cell receptor beta chains below, sequenced in a study of blood T cell repertoires in COVID-19. Only in-frame clones appear in the TCRdb table, and some are missing; sequencing was by immunoSEQ multiplex PCR. The data hold almost 350,000 clones, with around nine tenths observed a single time. Material: PBMCs or T cells enriched from blood (not recorded which). The receptors originated from a woman aged 25 to 39 who had been exposed to COVID-19.

The chain has TRBV5-4 and TRBJ2-1; D is unresolved. From germline, CDR1 is SGHNT and CDR2 YYREEE (reference sequence). CDR3 length: 14 residues. V shed 4 bases and J shed 4 bases, with 12 bases lying between them. The CDR3 loop reads CASSLDLNYNEQFF. In DNA, the CDR3 is TGTGCCAGCAGCCTAGACCTAAATTACAATGAGCAGTTCTTC.

V gene TRBV11-3 combines with J gene TRBJ1-2; the D gene is possibly TRBD1 (5 bases). The CDR3 is 14 residues long. V shed 5 bases and J shed 4 bases, with 14 bases lying between them. Germline values: CDR1 SGHNT, CDR2 YENEEA. The CDR3 sequence: CASSHPQDLYGYTF. The CDR3 DNA follows: TGTGCCAGCAGCCACCCACAGGACCTCTATGGCTACACCTTC.

J is TRBJ2-7 and V is TRBV3-1 (or the pseudogene TRBV3-2); maybe TRBD2 (6 bases). The CDR3 is 14 residues long. Trimming pared 4 bases from V and 3 bases from J, leaving 13 bases between. Germline values: CDR1 LGHDT, CDR2 YNNKEL (reference sequence). The CDR3 reads CASSLGLDFYEQYF. As DNA, the CDR3 is TGTGCCAGCAGCCTGGGACTGGATTTCTACGAGCAGTACTTC.

The J gene is TRBJ1-2, the V gene TRBV25-1; no clear D. This CDR3 comprises 13 residues. The V end was cut by 2 bases, the J end by 4 bases, with 8 bases between. Germline V gene sequence: CDR1 MGHDK, CDR2 SYGVNS. CDR3 DNA sequence: TGTGCCAGCAGTGAAGGTGGAGTCTATGGCTACACCTTC. Translating it yields CASSEGGVYGYTF.

The chain combines TRBV10-3 with TRBJ1-1, with 8 bases lining up with TRBD1. Per the germline V gene, CDR1 is ENHRY and CDR2 is SYGVKD. J lost 1 base, V lost 6 bases, and 10 bases had no gene match. The CDR3 totals 16 residues. CDR3 nucleotide sequence: TGTGCCATCAGGGCCGGGACAGGCTTAGCGAACACTGAAGCTTTCTTT. It yields the protein CAIRAGTGLANTEAFF.

The chain carries TRBV18 and TRBJ2-2; 7 nucleotides match TRBD2. The ends lost 5 bases at V and 2 bases at J; junction bases unmatched: 8. Germline loops: CDR1 KGHSH, CDR2 LQKENI. This CDR3 has 16 residues. CDR3 nucleotides: TGTGCCAGCTCATCTCCAGGGAGGGTAAACACCGGGGAGCTGTTTTTT. Translating it yields CASSSPGRVNTGELFF. The full variable domain, rest sourced from reference TRBV18 and TRBJ2-2, is NAGVMQNPRHLVRRRGQEARLRCSPMKGHSHVYWYRQLPEEGLKFMVYLQKENIIDESGMPKERFSAEFPKEGPSILRIQQVVRGDSAAYFCASSSPGRVNTGELFFGEGSRLTVL.